This TCR beta chain is drawn from a study of shared clonotypes between healthy human individuals. Study as a whole: Donors were two women and a few men aged 18 to 49. Regarding the study as a whole: The genetic and exposure-history diversity represented was limited by few donors.

Free of recent acute infections or vaccinations, the donors were healthy HIV-negative adults. Trimming took 0 bases from V and 7 from J; bases not matched to a gene: 4. The CDR3 is made up of 14 amino acids. CDR1 is SGHRS, CDR2 YFSETQ, per germline. Using around 200 ng DNA, some 30,000 T cell genomes, the sorted-subset replicate PCRs were run. The protocol was immunoSEQ multiplex PCR, while the TCRdb copy is restricted to in-frame clones and leaves out a portion. Found here are over 95,000 clones, 55% to 70% of them singletons; the top ten hold 24%. With respect to this clone: Its matching antigen is unknown.

This receptor was obtained from a woman in her 30s in good health. The chain recombines TRBV5-1 with TRBJ2-7; 10 positions match TRBD1. Sequenced material: memory CD8+ T cells sorted from blood. Subset of the sample: CD45RO+ cells pooled with CCR7-negative TemRA cells. CDR3: CASSLGTGGLEQYF. The CDR3 coding sequence is TGCGCCAGCAGCTTGGGGACAGGGGGTTTGGAGCAGTACTTC.